Presented here are 11 T cell receptor beta chains from one specimen sequenced in a study of T cell responses to AZD1222 COVID-19 vaccine. Profiling relied on immunoSEQ multiplex PCR, and the TCRdb table lists in-frame clones only, not all of them. The table records 150,000 to 200,000 clones, 85% to 95% of them present only once. The specimen was peripheral blood, collected on day 0 of AZD1222 vaccination. The receptors come from an adult in good health.

The genes are TRBV10-1 and TRBJ2-2; 9 nucleotides agree with TRBD2. The length of the CDR3 is 17 residues. Losses at the gene ends were 4 bases for V and 6 bases for J; bases not matched to a gene: 12. Per germline, CDR1 WNHNN and CDR2 SYGVQD (reference sequence). The CDR3 protein is CASSVGLVAGVAGELFF. The CDR3 DNA sequence: TGCGCCAGCAGTGTTGGGTTGGTAGCGGGAGTTGCCGGGGAGCTGTTTTTT.

This clone has only a few counts. The genes are TRBV3-1 (or the pseudogene TRBV3-2) and TRBJ1-1; D not certain. Looked up from germline, CDR1 is LGHDT and CDR2 is YNNKEL (reference sequence). Trimming removed 0 bases at V and 2 bases at J, with 13 bases between. CDR3 length equals 16 residues. CDR3 sequence: CASSQEIGGPNTEAFF. Here the CDR3 DNA reads TGTGCCAGCAGCCAAGAGATAGGAGGGCCCAACACTGAAGCTTTCTTT.

V gene TRBV30 combines with J gene TRBJ2-7; 10 bases line up with TRBD1. This CDR3 is 13 amino acids long. Germline V CDR1 and CDR2: GTSNPN, SVGIG (reference sequence). The V and J ends lost 3 bases and 5 bases, in that order; junction bases with no gene match: 4. CDR3 nucleotides: TGTGCCTGGAGGGGGACAGGGGTAGACGAGCAGTACTTC. It yields the protein CAWRGTGVDEQYF.

The rearrangement uses TRBV19 and TRBJ1-4; no reliable D call. The CDR3 contains 13 residues. V was shortened by 2 bases and J by 7 bases, with 8 bases between the two germline ends. CDR1 and CDR2 from the germline V gene are LNHDA and SQIVND (reference sequence). Written as DNA, the CDR3 is TGTGCCAGTAGTATATCGGACGGTGAAAAACTGTTTTTT. Translation gives CASSISDGEKLFF. Based on the CDR3 plus reference TRBV19 and TRBJ1-4, the full variable domain is DGGITQSPKYLFRKEGQNVTLSCEQNLNHDAMYWYRQDPGQGLRLIYYSQIVNDFQKGDIAEGYSVSREKKESFPLTVTSAQKNPTAFYLCASSISDGEKLFFGSGTQLSVL.

CDR3 bases: TGCAGCGTGGGTTTTGGGGTTGAAGCTTTCTTT. It is translated as CSVGFGVEAFF. The chain carries TRBV29-1 and TRBJ1-1; D is ambiguous. The CDR3 has 11 amino acids. The V gene's germline CDR1 is SQVTM and CDR2 ANQGSEA. The ends were cut back, 6 bases at V and 7 bases at J, with 12 bases in the middle.

The rearrangement uses TRBV11-2 and TRBJ2-2; a possible D gene is TRBD2 (5 bases). The CDR3 is made up of 15 amino acids. The germline V gene encodes CDR1 SGHAT and CDR2 FQNNGV. Trimming stripped 4 bases from V and 2 bases from J, with 11 bases between. CDR3 loop: CASSSWTANTGELFF. The CDR3 DNA follows: TGTGCCAGCAGCTCTTGGACTGCCAACACCGGGGAGCTGTTTTTT.

J is TRBJ1-4 and V is TRBV7-9; D is undetermined. This CDR3 spans 12 amino acids. Trimming left V 5 bases short and J 6 bases short, with 7 bases between. Germline V gives CDR1 SEHNR, CDR2 FQNEAQ (reference sequence). In nucleotides, the CDR3 is TGTGCCAGCAGCACCCGGTATGAAAAACTGTTTTTT. Amino acid sequence: CASSTRYEKLFF.

The gene calls are TRBV29-1 and TRBJ2-7, with D perhaps TRBD2 (7 bases). The germline V gene encodes CDR1 SQVTM and CDR2 ANQGSEA. CDR3 length equals 14 residues. Deletions cut 3 bases from V and 4 bases from J, with 16 bases between. The CDR3 spells CSVEDPGRGYEQYF. The CDR3 DNA reads TGCAGCGTTGAGGACCCGGGGAGGGGGTACGAGCAGTACTTC.

This chain uses TRBV2 with TRBJ2-1; 10 bases match TRBD2. J was trimmed by 6 bases and V by 7 bases; bases with no gene match: 18. The germline V gene encodes CDR1 SNHLY and CDR2 FYNNEI. The CDR3 totals 18 residues. Here the CDR3 reads CASMGLAGVWGRRNEQFF. The CDR3 nucleotides are TGTGCCAGCATGGGGCTAGCGGGAGTTTGGGGTCGCCGCAATGAGCAGTTCTTC.

Details on this clone: The junction and the germline gene differ at one end; a read error may be behind it. The rearrangement links TRBV6-1 to TRBJ1-1, with a tentative D call TRBD1 (6 bases). Germline V gene data show CDR1 as MNHNS and CDR2 as SASEGT. CDR3 length equals 11 residues. DNA for the CDR3: TGTGCCAGCAGTGAACTCAGGGGACAACTTTTT. This sequence encodes CASSELRGQLF.

The V gene is TRBV6-1, the J gene TRBJ1-2, with unresolved D. Germline V gene sequence: CDR1 MNHNS, CDR2 SASEGT. The CDR3 sequence is 13 residues long. The germline V and J ends were trimmed by 2 bases and 7 bases, with 11 bases remaining between them. As DNA, the CDR3 is TGTGCCAGCAGTGAAATTCCAAGGAGTGGCTACACCTTC. Translating gives CASSEIPRSGYTF.